These T cell receptor beta chains were read from a single sample in a study of shared clonotypes between healthy human individuals. Here immunoSEQ multiplex PCR was the method, and the copy in TCRdb shows in-frame clones only, minus some. This sample carries millions of clones, roughly 95% of them seen once, and the ten largest clones take around 1.1%. Material for sequencing was naive CD8+ T cells sorted from blood. These receptor sequences come from a man between 18 and 35 years old in good health. CDR3s leave out the opening cysteine and the closing phenylalanine or tryptophan.

>TRBJ2-1|TRBV10-2
ASNLAGGDYNEQF
>TRBJ2-1|TRBV30
AWSGSGRPSYNEQF
>TRBJ2-2|TRBV7-8
ASSSTGMDTGELF
>TRBJ2-7|TRBV27
ASSLVSGNGPYEQY
>TRBJ2-5|TRBV11-2
ASSSRPRREGQETQY
>TRBJ1-4|TRBV2
ASSRGATNEKLF
>TRBJ2-3|TRBV5-1
ASSLSGGFNTDTQY
>TRBJ1-1|TRBV28
ASSFEVVGTEAF
>TRBJ2-5|TRBV28
ASSTYRGLETQY
>TRBJ2-1|TRBV10-2
ASSYSAGGMDEQF
>TRBJ2-7|TRBV10-3
AISLGSYEQY
>TRBJ2-2|TRBV7-9
ASSALPGELF
>TRBJ2-7|TRBV4-3
ASSQDSNGYEQY
>TRBJ2-5|TRBV9
ASSFRGSLQETQY
>TRBJ2-7|TRBV27
ASSLVRGAYEQY
>TRBJ2-3|TRBV5-6
ASSFFTGDTQY
>TRBJ2-4|TRBV27
ASSLGQGHGIQY
>TRBJ2-5|TRBV9
ASSVGGSGIQETQY
>TRBJ1-2|TRBV4-1
ASSQDRSEEFGVNYGYT
>TRBJ2-7|TRBV5-4
ASSLERGREGGEQY
>TRBJ2-3|TRBV7-3
ASSLLFEDTQY
>TRBJ1-2|TRBV5-6
ASSFSHGYT
>TRBJ1-5|TRBV6-5
ATTWDNYSNQPQH
>TRBJ1-1|TRBV15
ATSRDGTDLAEAF
>TRBJ2-7|TRBV25-1
ASSELRQGVREQY
>TRBJ2-3|TRBV6-1
ASSGLQDVTDTQY
>TRBJ2-3|TRBV5-1
ASGGLAGADTQY
>TRBJ2-7|TRBV19
ASSISASGVYEQY
>TRBJ1-2|TRBV6-7
ASSYSVGGYT
>TRBJ2-5|TRBV28
ASRVRLNQETQY
>TRBJ2-3|TRBV9
ASSGEGGLLTQY
>TRBJ2-3|TRBV2
ASSEGETSTDTQY
>TRBJ1-5|TRBV16
ASSQLGGIRPQH